Each of the 8 T cell receptor beta chains below was sequenced from the same sample in a study of shared clonotypes between healthy human individuals (dated by TCRdb to 2020 to 2022). The protocol used for the library was the immunoSEQ multiplex PCR assay. This is the immuneACCESS table as TCRdb keeps it, with only in-frame sequences that have V and J called. A part of the clones is gone; compared with another copy, unresolved V genes explain less than half, and the rest is unexplained. This sample is represented by some 790,000 clones; approximately 72% of them were singletons. In total, the top ten clones hold about 1.8% of the sample. Sequencing used memory CD4+ T cells sorted from blood. The cell subset or site label here, explained by the study, means: CD45RA-negative fraction. The receptors stem from a woman aged 25 to 45 in good health.

This clone has a handful of counts. The chain uses TRBV18 and TRBJ2-1; D not certain. CDR3 length: 15 residues. Germline V gives CDR1 KGHSH, CDR2 LQKENI. V dropped 1 base and J dropped 4 bases, with 11 bases sitting between them. The CDR3 sequence: CASSPQFRVYNEQFF. The CDR3 bases are TGTGCCAGCTCACCACAGTTTCGGGTTTACAATGAGCAGTTCTTC.

Details on this clone: Other DNA sequences in this sample translate to the same CDR3. The genes are TRBV19 and TRBJ1-3; D may be TRBD1 (5 bases). The CDR3 is made up of 15 amino acids. V was pared by 3 bases and J by 0 bases, with 9 bases between. Germline loops: CDR1 LNHDA, CDR2 SQIVND (reference sequence). The CDR3 protein is CASSIDRSSGNTIYF. CDR3 bases: TGTGCCAGTAGTATCGACAGAAGCTCTGGAAACACCATATATTTT.

V and J are TRBV2 and TRBJ2-7; 12 bases line up with TRBD2. Germline V gene sequence: CDR1 SNHLY, CDR2 FYNNEI. V lost 8 bases, J lost 0 bases, and 2 bases stayed unmatched. CDR3 length equals 14 residues. The CDR3 bases are TGTGCCAGCGGACTAGCGGGGTTCTCCTACGAGCAGTACTTC. Translating gives CASGLAGFSYEQYF.

As to this clone: This CDR3 is also generated by other DNA sequences in the sample. V gene TRBV19 combines with J gene TRBJ1-4; D is unresolved. Per the germline V gene, CDR1 is LNHDA and CDR2 is SQIVND (reference sequence). The CDR3 is 14 amino acids. V gave up 3 bases and J gave up 3 bases, with 8 bases separating them. CDR3 in amino acids: CASSIGTANEKLFF. Written as DNA, the CDR3 is TGTGCCAGTAGTATTGGTACGGCTAATGAAAAACTGTTTTTT.

The chain couples TRBV5-4 to TRBJ2-2, with a tentative D call TRBD2 (5 bases). V lost 4 bases, J lost 2 bases, and 12 bases lay in between. The CDR3 is 15 amino acids. CDR1 is SGHNT and CDR2 is YYREEE in the germline V gene (reference sequence). CDR3 loop: CASSPEGLNTGELFF. The CDR3, as DNA: TGTGCCAGCAGCCCTGAAGGACTTAACACCGGGGAGCTGTTTTTT. The full variable domain, rest sourced from reference TRBV5-4 and TRBJ2-2, is ETGVTQSPTHLIKTRGQQVTLRCSSQSGHNTVSWYQQALGQGPQFIFQYYREEENGRGNFPPRFSGLQFPNYSSELNVNALELDDSALYLCASSPEGLNTGELFFGEGSRLTVL.

The chain recombines TRBV28 with TRBJ2-1; maybe TRBD1 (7 bases). There are 13 residues in the CDR3. V lost 5 bases and J 9 bases, leaving 14 bases between the germline ends. Germline CDR1 MDHEN, CDR2 SYDVKM. The CDR3 DNA follows: TGTGCCAGCAGTGCCTCAGGGGGGAGTGAGCAGTTCTTC. It yields the protein CASSASGGSEQFF. The full variable domain, in which reference TRBV28 and TRBJ2-1 provide the parts outside the CDR3, is DVKVTQSSRYLVKRTGEKVFLECVQDMDHENMFWYRQDPGLGLRLIYFSYDVKMKEKGDIPEGYSVSREKKERFSLILESASTNQTSMYLCASSASGGSEQFFGPGTRLTVL.

This clone came up a few times. The V gene is TRBV25-1, the J gene TRBJ2-1; TRBD2 matches at 10 bases. The junction had 12 bases not matched to a gene; V was cut back by 3 bases and J by 7 bases. The germline CDR1 and CDR2 sequences are MGHDK and SYGVNS. The CDR3 has 17 residues. The CDR3 reads CASSEIESGRAWNEQFF. The CDR3 nucleotides are TGTGCCAGCAGTGAGATCGAGAGCGGGAGGGCATGGAATGAGCAGTTCTTC.

This clone has only a few counts. The chain uses TRBV5-1 and TRBJ1-1, with a tentative D call TRBD1 (6 bases). The V end lost 1 base, the J end lost 1 base, and 11 bases lay between the germline ends. Germline V gives CDR1 SGHRS, CDR2 YFSETQ. This CDR3 contains 15 residues. The CDR3 region has the DNA TGCGCCAGCAGCTTGCATGGACAGCAGAACACTGAAGCTTTCTTT. It is translated as CASSLHGQQNTEAFF.